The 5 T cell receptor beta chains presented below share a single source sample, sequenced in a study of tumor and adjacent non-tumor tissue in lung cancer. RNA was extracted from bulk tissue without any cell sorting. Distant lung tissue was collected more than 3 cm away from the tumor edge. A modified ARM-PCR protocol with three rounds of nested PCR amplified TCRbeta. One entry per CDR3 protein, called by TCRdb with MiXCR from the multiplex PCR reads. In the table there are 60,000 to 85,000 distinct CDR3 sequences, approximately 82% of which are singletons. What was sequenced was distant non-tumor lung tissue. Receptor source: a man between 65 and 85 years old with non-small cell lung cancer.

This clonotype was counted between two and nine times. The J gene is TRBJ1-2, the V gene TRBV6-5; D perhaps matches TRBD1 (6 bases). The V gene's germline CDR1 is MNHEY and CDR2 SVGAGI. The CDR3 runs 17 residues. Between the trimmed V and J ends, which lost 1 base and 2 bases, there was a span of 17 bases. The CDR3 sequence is CASSYLRGRGINYGYTF. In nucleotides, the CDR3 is TGTGCCAGCAGTTACTTACGGGGTAGGGGGATCAACTATGGCTACACCTTC.

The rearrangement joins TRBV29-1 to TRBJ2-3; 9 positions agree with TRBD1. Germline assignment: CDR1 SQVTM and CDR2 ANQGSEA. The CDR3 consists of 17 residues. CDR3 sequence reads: CRLLPYLTGGDTDMQYF. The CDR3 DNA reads TGCAGGTTACTCCCATATCTGACAGGGGGGGACACAGATATGCAATATTTT.

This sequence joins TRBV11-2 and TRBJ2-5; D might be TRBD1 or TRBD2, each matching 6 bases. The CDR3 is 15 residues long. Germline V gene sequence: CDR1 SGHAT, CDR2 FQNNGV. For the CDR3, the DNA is TGTACTAGCAGCCCGGGGGCAGTTGGGCAAGAGACCCAGTACTTC. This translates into CTSSPGAVGQETQYF.

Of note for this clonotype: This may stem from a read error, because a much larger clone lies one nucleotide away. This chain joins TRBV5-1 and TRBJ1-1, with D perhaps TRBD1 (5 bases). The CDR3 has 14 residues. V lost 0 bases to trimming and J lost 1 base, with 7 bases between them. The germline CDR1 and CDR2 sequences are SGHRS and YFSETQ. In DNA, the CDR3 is TGCGCCAGCAGCTTGGGAGGGGCGAACACTGAAGCTTTCTTT. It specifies CASSLGGANTEAFF.

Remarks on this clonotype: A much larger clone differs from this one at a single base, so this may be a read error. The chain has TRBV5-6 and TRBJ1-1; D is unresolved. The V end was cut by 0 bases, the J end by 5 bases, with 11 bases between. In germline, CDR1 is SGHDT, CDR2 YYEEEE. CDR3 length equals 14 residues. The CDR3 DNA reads TGTGCCAGCAGCTTGGCGCTAATAGGGACTGAAGCTTTCTTT. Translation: CASSLALIGTEAFF.